The sequence of this TCR beta chain was determined in a study of OX40 agonist ivuxolimab in advanced cancers. Looking at the study overall: The costimulatory receptor OX40 (CD134) was targeted by ivuxolimab, a fully human IgG2 agonistic monoclonal antibody. Intravenous ivuxolimab was administered to patients every 2 weeks at six dose levels: 0.01, 0.1, 0.3, 1.5, 3 and 10 mg/kg. Of the roughly 52 dose-escalation patients, hepatocellular carcinoma was present in about 19, melanoma in around 15, renal cell carcinoma in 9 and head and neck cancer in 9. In the dose-escalation cohort, approximately 80% of patients were male, and the mean age was 60 years with a range of about 20 to 79. Prior anti-PD-1, anti-PD-L1 or anti-CTLA-4 therapy was permitted, and checkpoint inhibitors had been received by more than 35% of dose-escalation patients. Partial responses occurred in three dose-escalation patients: two with cutaneous melanoma and one with hepatocellular carcinoma. The point of sequencing TCRbeta in the periphery was to test whether ivuxolimab changed TCR sequence diversity and drove clonal T-cell expansion. The monotherapy dose-escalation portion (N ≈ 52 patients) of the phase I ivuxolimab trial is reported in the paper. Study-wide conclusions, independent of this receptor: At doses of 0.1 to 3.0 mg/kg, clonal expansion of both CD4+ and CD8+ T cells in blood was seen between baseline and week 6. On average, CD8+ T cells showed more expanded clones than CD4+ T cells after ivuxolimab. Low levels of normalized T-cell clonal expansion were also seen in some patients who did not respond. In the 0.1-3.0 mg/kg groups, partial responders had among the lowest normalized peripheral clonal expansion, particularly in CD8+ T cells. The antigen specificity of the clonally expanded peripheral T cells was not determined.

Genomic DNA was isolated from the sorted cells so that the TCRbeta CDR3 region could be sequenced. The immunoSEQ Assay was used for sequencing of TCRbeta CDR3 regions. Held by TCRdb, this immuneACCESS table contains in-frame sequences only and omits some clones. Under half of the omission traces to an unresolved V gene where checked; the cause of the rest is unknown. In all, the sample holds approximately 25,000 clones, and roughly 85% of those were seen once. The top ten clones comprise 45% to 60% of the sample. Points on this clone: This receptor's antigen is unknown. No much larger clone exists at a distance of one base, and base qualities are not known.

After removal of 5 bases from V and 0 bases from J, the junction retains 9 bases not matched to a gene. In the germline V gene, CDR1 corresponds to MRHNA and CDR2 to SNTAGT. The CDR3 runs 18 residues from the cysteine to the phenylalanine. Only the CDR3 region is kept as DNA, spanning 54 bases read in frame from base 1. Patients with autoimmune disease history or receiving systemic immunosuppression were excluded from the trial. Peripheral blood for TCR sequencing was collected from all dose cohorts at baseline, on cycle 4 day 1, and on cycle 7 day 1. The samples were taken from a phase I, first-in-human, multicenter, open-label dose-escalation trial of ivuxolimab. Adults with locally advanced or metastatic melanoma, renal cell carcinoma, hepatocellular carcinoma or head and neck squamous cell carcinoma were enrolled in the trial. CD4+ and CD8+ T cells were sorted separately from peripheral blood before TCR sequencing.

This TCR was recovered from an adult with an advanced solid tumor such as melanoma, head and neck, liver or kidney cancer. Sequenced here: CD4+ or CD8+ T cells sorted from blood, sampled in a trial of the OX40 agonist ivuxolimab. The chain joins TRBV6-4 to TRBJ2-3; 12 nucleotides in the junction match TRBD2. In nucleotide form, the sequence is TGTGCCAGCAGTTCACTAGCGGGGGGTTATCCTAGCACAGATACGCAGTATTTT. Its coded protein is CASSSLAGGYPSTDTQYF.